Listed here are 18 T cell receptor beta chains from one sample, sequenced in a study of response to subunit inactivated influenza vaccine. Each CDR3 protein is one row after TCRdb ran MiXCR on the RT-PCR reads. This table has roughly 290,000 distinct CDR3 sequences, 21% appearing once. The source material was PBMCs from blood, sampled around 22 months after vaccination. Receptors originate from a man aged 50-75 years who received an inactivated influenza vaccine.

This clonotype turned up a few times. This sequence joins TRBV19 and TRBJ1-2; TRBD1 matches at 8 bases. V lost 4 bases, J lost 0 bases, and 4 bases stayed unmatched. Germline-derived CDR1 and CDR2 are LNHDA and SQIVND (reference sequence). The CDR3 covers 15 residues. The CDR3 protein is CASSTPQGANYGYTF. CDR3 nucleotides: TGTGCCAGTAGTACCCCACAGGGGGCTAACTATGGCTACACCTTC. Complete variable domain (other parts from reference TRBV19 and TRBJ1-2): DGGITQSPKYLFRKEGQNVTLSCEQNLNHDAMYWYRQDPGQGLRLIYYSQIVNDFQKGDIAEGYSVSREKKESFPLTVTSAQKNPTAFYLCASSTPQGANYGYTFGSGTRLTVV.

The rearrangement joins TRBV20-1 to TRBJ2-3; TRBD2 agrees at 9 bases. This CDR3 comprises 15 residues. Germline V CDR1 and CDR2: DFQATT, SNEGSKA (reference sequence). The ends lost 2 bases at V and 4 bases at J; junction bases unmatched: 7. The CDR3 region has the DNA TGCAGTGCTAGAAGACTAGCGGAAGTTGCAGATACGCAGTATTTT. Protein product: CSARRLAEVADTQYF.

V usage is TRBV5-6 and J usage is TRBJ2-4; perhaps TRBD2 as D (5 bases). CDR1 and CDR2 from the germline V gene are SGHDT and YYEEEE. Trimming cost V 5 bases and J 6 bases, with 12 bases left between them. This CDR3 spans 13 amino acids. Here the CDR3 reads CASSWKSGNIQYF. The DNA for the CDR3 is TGTGCCAGCAGTTGGAAAAGCGGAAACATTCAGTACTTC. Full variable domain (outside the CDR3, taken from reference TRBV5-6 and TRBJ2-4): DAGVTQSPTHLIKTRGQQVTLRCSPKSGHDTVSWYQQALGQGPQFIFQYYEEEERQRGNFPDRFSGHQFPNYSSELNVNALLLGDSALYLCASSWKSGNIQYFGAGTRLSVL.

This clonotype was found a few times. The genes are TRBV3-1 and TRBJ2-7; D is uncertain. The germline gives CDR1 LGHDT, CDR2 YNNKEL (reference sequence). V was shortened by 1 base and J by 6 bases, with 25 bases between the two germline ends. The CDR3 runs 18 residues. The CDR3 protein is CASSQVLITRIPDREQYF. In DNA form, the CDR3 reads TGTGCCAGCAGCCAAGTCCTCATTACGAGAATCCCGGATCGCGAGCAGTACTTC.

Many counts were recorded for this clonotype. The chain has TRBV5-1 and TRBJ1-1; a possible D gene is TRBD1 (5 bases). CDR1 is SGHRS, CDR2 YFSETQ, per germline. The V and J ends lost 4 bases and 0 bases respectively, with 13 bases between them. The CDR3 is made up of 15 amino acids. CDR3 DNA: TGCGCCAGCAGCCCCCTGGGGCAGTTGAACACTGAAGCTTTCTTT. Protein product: CASSPLGQLNTEAFF.

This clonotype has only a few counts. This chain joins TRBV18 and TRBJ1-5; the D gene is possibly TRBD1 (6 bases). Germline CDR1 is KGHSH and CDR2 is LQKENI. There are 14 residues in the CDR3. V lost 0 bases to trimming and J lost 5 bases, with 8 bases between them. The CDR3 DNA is TGTGCCAGCTCACCACCTAACAGGGATCAGCCCCAGCATTTT. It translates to CASSPPNRDQPQHF.

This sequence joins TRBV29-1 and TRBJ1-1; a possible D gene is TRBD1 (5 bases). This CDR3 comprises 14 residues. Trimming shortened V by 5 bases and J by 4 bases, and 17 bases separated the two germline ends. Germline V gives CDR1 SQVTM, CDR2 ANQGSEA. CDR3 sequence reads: CSVRSAGSGTEAFF. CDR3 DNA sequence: TGCAGCGTTCGGTCGGCAGGGTCAGGCACTGAAGCTTTCTTT.

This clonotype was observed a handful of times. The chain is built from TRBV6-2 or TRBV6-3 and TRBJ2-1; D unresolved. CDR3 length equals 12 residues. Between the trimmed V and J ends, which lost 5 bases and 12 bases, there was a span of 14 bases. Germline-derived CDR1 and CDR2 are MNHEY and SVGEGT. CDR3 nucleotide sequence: TGTGCCAGCAGTCTGACTGGCCTGGGGCAGTTCTTC. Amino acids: CASSLTGLGQFF.

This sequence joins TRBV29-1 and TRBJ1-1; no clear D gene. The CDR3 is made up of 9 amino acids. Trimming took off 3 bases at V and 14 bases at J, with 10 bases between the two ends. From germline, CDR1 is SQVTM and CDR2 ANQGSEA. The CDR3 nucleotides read TGCAGCGTTGATGGTTCGTACTTCTTT. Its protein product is CSVDGSYFF.

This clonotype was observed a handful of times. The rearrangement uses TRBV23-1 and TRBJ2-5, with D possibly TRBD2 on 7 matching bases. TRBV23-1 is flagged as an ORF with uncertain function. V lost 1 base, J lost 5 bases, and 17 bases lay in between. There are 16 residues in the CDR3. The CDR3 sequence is CASSQWGGTLGETQYF. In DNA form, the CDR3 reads TGCGCCAGCAGTCAATGGGGGGGCACTCTGGGTGAGACCCAGTACTTC.

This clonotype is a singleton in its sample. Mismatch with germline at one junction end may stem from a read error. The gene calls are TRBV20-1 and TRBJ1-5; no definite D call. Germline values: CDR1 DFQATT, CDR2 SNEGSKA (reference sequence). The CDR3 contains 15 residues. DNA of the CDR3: TGCAGTGCCCGGGCCCCGGGCATCGGCAATCAGCCCCGGCATTTT. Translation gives CSARAPGIGNQPRHF.

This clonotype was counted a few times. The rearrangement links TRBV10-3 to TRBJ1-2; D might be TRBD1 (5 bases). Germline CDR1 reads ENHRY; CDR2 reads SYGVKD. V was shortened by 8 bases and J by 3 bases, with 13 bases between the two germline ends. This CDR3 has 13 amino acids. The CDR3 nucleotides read TGTGCCATCGGCGGGGACCGGGACTATGGCTACACCTTC. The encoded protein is CAIGGDRDYGYTF.

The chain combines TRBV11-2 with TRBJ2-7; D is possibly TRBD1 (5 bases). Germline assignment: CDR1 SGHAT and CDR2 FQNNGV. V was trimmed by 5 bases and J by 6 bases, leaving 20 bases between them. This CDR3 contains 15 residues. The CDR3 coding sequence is TGTGCCAGCAGCCGATACAGGCGTGCAATTGGCGAGCAGTACTTC. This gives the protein CASSRYRRAIGEQYF. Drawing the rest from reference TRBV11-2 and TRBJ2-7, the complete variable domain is EAGVAQSPRYKIIEKRQSVAFWCNPISGHATLYWYQQILGQGPKLLIQFQNNGVVDDSQLPKDRFSAERLKGVDSTLKIQPAKLEDSAVYLCASSRYRRAIGEQYFGPGTRLTVT.

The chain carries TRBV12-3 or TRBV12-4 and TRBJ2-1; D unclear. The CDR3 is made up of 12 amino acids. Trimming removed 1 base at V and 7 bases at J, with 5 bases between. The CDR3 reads CASSLGWNEQFF. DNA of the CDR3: TGTGCCAGCAGTTTAGGGTGGAATGAGCAGTTCTTC.

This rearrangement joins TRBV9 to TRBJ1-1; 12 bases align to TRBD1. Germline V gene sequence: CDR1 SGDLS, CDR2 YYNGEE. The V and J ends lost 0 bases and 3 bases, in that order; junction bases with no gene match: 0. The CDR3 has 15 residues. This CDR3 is CASSVGDRGHTEAFF. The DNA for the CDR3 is TGTGCCAGCAGCGTAGGGGACAGGGGGCACACTGAAGCTTTCTTT.

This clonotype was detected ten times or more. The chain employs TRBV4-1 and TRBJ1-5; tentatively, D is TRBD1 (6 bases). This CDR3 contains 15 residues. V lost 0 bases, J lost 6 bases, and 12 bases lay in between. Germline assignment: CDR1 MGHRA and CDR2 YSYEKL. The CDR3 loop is CASSQEVGAIQPQHF. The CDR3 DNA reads TGCGCCAGCAGCCAAGAAGTGGGGGCAATTCAGCCCCAGCATTTT.

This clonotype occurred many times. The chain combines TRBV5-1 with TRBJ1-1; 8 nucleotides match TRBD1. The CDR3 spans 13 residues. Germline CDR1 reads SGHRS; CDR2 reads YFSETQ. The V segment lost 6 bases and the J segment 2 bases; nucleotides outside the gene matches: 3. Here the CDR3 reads CASNGQGNTEAFF. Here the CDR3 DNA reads TGCGCCAGCAACGGACAGGGCAACACTGAAGCTTTCTTT.

The CDR3 region is CASSLVGGTTNTGELFF. For the CDR3, the DNA is TGTGCCAGCAGCTTAGTAGGGGGGACAACGAACACCGGGGAGCTGTTTTTT. V is TRBV7-9 and J is TRBJ2-2; tentatively, D is TRBD1 or TRBD2 (6 bases each). The germline V gene encodes CDR1 SEHNR and CDR2 FQNEAQ (reference sequence). The CDR3 totals 17 residues. V was cut by 1 base and J by 0 bases, with 12 bases left in between. Filled out from reference TRBV7-9 and TRBJ2-2, the complete variable domain reads DTGVSQNPRHKITKRGQNVTFRCDPISEHNRLYWYRQTLGQGPEFLTYFQNEAQLEKSRLLSDRFSAERPKGSFSTLEIQRTEQGDSAMYLCASSLVGGTTNTGELFFGEGSRLTVL.